This paragraph covers one T cell receptor (beta chain) sequence. The antigen is not known. The sample is drawn from a study of graft-versus-host responses after intestinal transplantation. Background on the study: Among the recipients, transplants were multivisceral, liver-intestinal, or isolated intestinal. All recipients were given anti-thymocyte globulin induction, and tacrolimus and steroids were then administered for 3 to 4 years.

Findings of the study overall: Individuals carrying graft-donor T cell macrochimerism showed high graft-versus-host to host-versus-graft clonal ratios in allografts. Analysis identified GvH clones in recipient marrow, with some appearing first in ileum or blood.

Assay used: immunoSEQ multiplex PCR; TCRdb lists only in-frame clones, some missing. This sample carries roughly 120,000 clones, 90% of them seen once, and the ten largest clones take under 0.2%. The length of the CDR3 is 12 residues. Germline lookup yields CDR1 SGHRS and CDR2 YFSETQ. The V and J ends lost 1 base and 5 bases respectively, with 6 bases between them. The clonotype was recovered from a human donor who received an intestinal transplant. The J gene is TRBJ2-5, the V gene TRBV5-1; D unresolved. The material sequenced was unstimulated CD4+ T cells sorted from spleen or lymph node cells, taken before intestinal transplant. The CDR3 reads CASSLSRETQYF. The CDR3 bases are TGCGCCAGCAGCTTGAGTCGGGAGACCCAGTACTTC.